The 25 T cell receptor beta chains below come from one sample, sequenced in a study of T and B cells in COVID-19 patients. Multiplex PCR with BIOMED2 TRB-A/B primer pools amplified TRB rearrangements. From the multiplex PCR reads, TCRdb called clonotypes with MiXCR, one entry per CDR3 protein. Of several thousand distinct CDR3 sequences listed, 25% to 30% are singletons. From blood, 250-500 ng of genomic DNA served as TRB template. Sequenced material: blood. Receptor source: a human donor with active COVID-19.

The CDR3 is CASSQGTSPIAEQFF. DNA for the CDR3: TGCGCCAGCAGCCAGGGGACTAGCCCGATTGCTGAGCAGTTCTTC. V usage is TRBV5-1 and J usage is TRBJ2-1; 9 nucleotides match TRBD2. CDR3 size: 15 residues. CDR1 and CDR2 from the germline V gene are SGHRS and YFSETQ. Losses at the gene ends were 4 bases for V and 9 bases for J; bases not matched to a gene: 11.

The chain combines TRBV5-1 with TRBJ2-2; no definite D call. The CDR3 covers 15 residues. V dropped 4 bases and J dropped 0 bases, with 10 bases sitting between them. Germline CDR1 is SGHRS and CDR2 is YFSETQ. CDR3 DNA sequence: TGCGCCAGCAGCCAACAGAGCACGAACACCGGGGAGCTGTTTTTT. As protein: CASSQQSTNTGELFF. Filled out from reference TRBV5-1 and TRBJ2-2, the complete variable domain reads KAGVTQTPRYLIKTRGQQVTLSCSPISGHRSVSWYQQTPGQGLQFLFEYFSETQRNKGNFPGRFSGRQFSNSRSEMNVSTLELGDSALYLCASSQQSTNTGELFFGEGSRLTVL.

This chain links TRBV28 with TRBJ2-7; 8 bases align to TRBD2. The CDR3 runs 16 residues. With 5 bases clipped from V and 2 bases from J, the junction kept 11 bases outside the gene matches. Germline CDR1 reads MDHEN; CDR2 reads SYDVKM. The CDR3 region has the DNA TGTGCCAGCAGTCGCAGCCTAGCGGGCGCGACCTACGAGCAGTACGTC. Translated, it gives CASSRSLAGATYEQYV.

V gene TRBV6-2 or TRBV6-3 combines with J gene TRBJ2-1, with TRBD2 matching 9 bases. With V trimmed by 5 bases and J by 5 bases, 10 bases remained unmatched. CDR1 MNHEY and CDR2 SVGEGT come from the germline V gene. The CDR3 loop spans 16 amino acids. In DNA, the CDR3 is TGTGCCAGCAGTCATGGCGTAGCGGGGGCGGACAATGAGCAGTTCTTC. Residues: CASSHGVAGADNEQFF.

This clonotype was observed a handful of times. The chain employs TRBV19 and TRBJ1-1; D remains ambiguous. The CDR3 length is 12 residues. The V end lost 1 base, the J end lost 11 bases, and 11 bases lay between the germline ends. The germline V gene encodes CDR1 LNHDA and CDR2 SQIVND (reference sequence). CDR3 sequence (DNA): TGTGCCAGTAGTATAGCTTTTACCCGGGCTTTCTTT. It translates to CASSIAFTRAFF.

Within the sample, this clonotype is medium-sized. The chain combines TRBV6-5 with TRBJ2-1; 10 bases are shared with TRBD1. The CDR3 spans 16 residues. V shed 6 bases and J 3 bases; nucleotides not matched to a gene: 8. Germline CDR1 and CDR2: MNHEY and SVGAGI. This CDR3 reads CASSQIGTGVYNEQFF. In nucleotides, the CDR3 is TGTGCCAGCAGCCAGATCGGGACAGGGGTCTACAATGAGCAGTTCTTC.

This clonotype has only a few counts. The V gene is TRBV7-6, the J gene TRBJ2-3, with D maybe TRBD2 (5 bases). CDR3 length: 15 residues. Germline-derived CDR1 and CDR2 are SGHVS and FNYEAQ. V lost 0 bases and J 6 bases, leaving 13 bases between the germline ends. The CDR3 DNA reads TGTGCCAGCAGCTTAGCCGGAGGACTCGCGGATACGCAGTATTTT. This codes for CASSLAGGLADTQYF.

By share, this clonotype ranks as medium-sized (0.01 to 0.1%). V and J are TRBV5-4 and TRBJ2-5; the D gene is possibly TRBD1 (6 bases). Per germline, CDR1 SGHNT and CDR2 YYREEE (reference sequence). The CDR3 runs 13 residues. Trimming removed 4 bases at V and 2 bases at J, with 9 bases between. CDR3 in amino acids: CASSKTGQETQYF. CDR3 nucleotide sequence: TGTGCCAGCAGCAAGACAGGTCAAGAGACCCAGTACTTC. Filled out from reference TRBV5-4 and TRBJ2-5, the complete variable domain reads ETGVTQSPTHLIKTRGQQVTLRCSSQSGHNTVSWYQQALGQGPQFIFQYYREEENGRGNFPPRFSGLQFPNYSSELNVNALELDDSALYLCASSKTGQETQYFGPGTRLLVL.

This clonotype is classed as medium-sized. V and J are TRBV6-5 and TRBJ2-1, with 8 bases aligning to TRBD2. The V gene's germline CDR1 is MNHEY and CDR2 SVGAGI. V lost 4 bases and J lost 6; bases outside the gene matches: 8. The CDR3 has 15 residues. CDR3 in DNA: TGTGCCAGCAGTTCTCGTAGCGGGGTCAGCAATGAGCAGTTCTTC. This sequence encodes CASSSRSGVSNEQFF.

In its sample, this clonotype is medium-sized. V usage is TRBV12-3 or TRBV12-4 and J usage is TRBJ1-5; no definite D call. The CDR3 runs 14 residues. Trimming shortened V by 3 bases and J by 7 bases, and 13 bases separated the two germline ends. CDR3 sequence reads: CASSFVVGRQPQHF. For the CDR3, the DNA is TGTGCCAGCAGTTTTGTGGTGGGCCGGCAGCCCCAGCATTTT.

The chain employs TRBV5-6 and TRBJ2-2, with 14 bases lining up with TRBD2. The CDR3 spans 18 residues. Trimming removed 3 bases from V and 5 bases from J; junction bases left unmatched: 9. Germline-derived CDR1 and CDR2 are SGHDT and YYEEEE. This chain's CDR3 is CASSSGLAGGGITGELFF. The CDR3 nucleotides read TGTGCCAGCAGCTCCGGACTAGCGGGGGGTGGTATTACCGGGGAGCTGTTTTTT.

By sample fraction, this clonotype is medium-sized. The chain employs TRBV6-5 and TRBJ2-1; 12 bases line up with TRBD2. Germline trimming cut 2 bases from V and 10 bases from J; bases unmatched to any gene: 15. Germline V gene lookup returns CDR1 MNHEY and CDR2 SVGAGI. The length of the CDR3 is 18 residues. DNA of the CDR3: TGTGCCAGCAGTTACCGGCTCAGGGCTAGCGGGGGGGAGGGGGAGCAGTTCTTC. It codes for CASSYRLRASGGEGEQFF.

The sample holds a few counts of this clonotype. V is TRBV6-5 and J is TRBJ1-6, with D possibly matching TRBD1 (5 bases). From germline, CDR1 is MNHEY and CDR2 SVGAGI. V dropped 0 bases and J dropped 8 bases, with 11 bases sitting between them. The CDR3 length is 15 residues. CDR3 sequence reads: CASSYSTGRDSPLHF. The CDR3 DNA sequence: TGTGCCAGCAGTTACTCGACGGGGCGGGATTCACCCCTCCACTTT.

The rearrangement uses TRBV12-3 or TRBV12-4 and TRBJ2-5, with 16 bases that match TRBD2. The CDR3 has 17 amino acids. The trim removed 5 bases at V and 4 bases at J, leaving 7 bases unmatched. This CDR3 reads CASSRGTSGGARETQYF. CDR3 in DNA: TGTGCCAGCAGTCGCGGGACTAGCGGGGGGGCACGAGAGACCCAGTACTTC.

This clonotype was seen only once. CDR3 DNA sequence: TGTGTCAGAAGCTTAGCAAGGGGAACAGGGAGGAACACTGAAGCTTTCTTT. Encoded protein: CVRSLARGTGRNTEAFF. The chain employs TRBV7-4 and TRBJ1-1; D might be TRBD1 (6 bases). There are 17 residues in the CDR3. The V gene's germline CDR1 is SGHVT and CDR2 SQSDAQ.

A word on this clonotype: A junction boundary mismatches the germline segment, possibly from a read error. The rearrangement joins TRBV5-6 to TRBJ2-2; D possibly corresponds to TRBD1 (6 bases). This CDR3 has 16 residues. Germline CDR1 SGHDT, CDR2 YYEEEE. CDR3 nucleotide sequence: TGCGCCAGCAGCTTGGCTTCACAGGGTAACACCGGGGAGCTGTTTTTT. It encodes CASSLASQGNTGELFF.

This rearrangement joins TRBV6-1 to TRBJ2-6; possibly TRBD1 for D (6 bases). Trimming left V 0 bases short and J 0 bases short, with 12 bases between. The CDR3 is made up of 18 amino acids. Germline V lookup: CDR1 MNHNS, CDR2 SASEGT. The CDR3 DNA reads as TGTGCCAGCAGTGAAGCCCGGACAGCCTTCTCTGGGGCCAACGTCCTGACTTTC. It codes for CASSEARTAFSGANVLTF.

The chain is built from TRBV5-6 and TRBJ2-2, with 8 nucleotides matching TRBD2. The CDR3 is made up of 15 amino acids. Germline lookup yields CDR1 SGHDT and CDR2 YYEEEE. With 4 bases clipped from V and 2 bases from J, the junction kept 4 bases outside the gene matches. The CDR3 DNA reads TGTGCCAGCAGCACGGGGGGGGGCAACACCGGGGAGCTGTTTTTT. It codes for CASSTGGGNTGELFF.

This clonotype was found a few times. The chain has TRBV18 and TRBJ1-1; TRBD1 matches 8 bases. Germline-derived CDR1 and CDR2 are KGHSH and LQKENI. With 3 bases clipped from V and 4 bases from J, the junction kept 7 bases outside the gene matches. The CDR3 is 15 residues long. The CDR3 region has the DNA TGTGCCAGCTCACCCAGGATTACAGGGGGCACTGAAGCTTTCTTT. Amino acids: CASSPRITGGTEAFF.

The chain links TRBV20-1 to TRBJ1-5, with 8 bases that match TRBD1. The CDR3 runs 18 residues. V lost 5 bases to trimming and J lost 0 bases; unmatched junction nucleotides: 15. Germline V lookup: CDR1 DFQATT, CDR2 SNEGSKA (reference sequence). CDR3 residues: CSARRGLGQDYSNQPQHF. DNA for the CDR3: TGCAGTGCTCGCCGAGGATTGGGACAGGATTATAGCAATCAGCCCCAGCATTTT.

This sequence joins TRBV20-1 and TRBJ1-4; 8 bases match TRBD1. Germline values: CDR1 DFQATT, CDR2 SNEGSKA (reference sequence). The CDR3 is 14 residues long. Trimming took 3 bases from V and 6 from J; bases not matched to a gene: 6. CDR3 loop: CSARPTGVYEKLFF. DNA for the CDR3: TGCAGTGCTAGGCCGACAGGGGTGTATGAAAAACTGTTTTTT.

This clonotype has only a few counts. CDR3: CASSLTGRTEAFF. In DNA form, the CDR3 reads TGTGCCAGCAGCCTGACAGGGAGGACTGAAGCTTTCTTT. V and J are TRBV7-2 and TRBJ1-1, with 7 bases lining up with TRBD1. Germline V gives CDR1 SGHTA, CDR2 FQGNSA. V was clipped by 5 bases and J by 5 bases; unmatched bases: 5. The CDR3 contains 13 residues.

This clonotype is deemed medium-sized. This sequence joins TRBV6-5 and TRBJ2-2; TRBD2 agrees at 9 bases. Germline loops: CDR1 MNHEY, CDR2 SVGAGI. The ends lost 5 bases at V and 2 bases at J; junction bases unmatched: 6. The CDR3 length is 16 residues. The CDR3 coding sequence is TGTGCCAGCAGTAACGCGGGGGGGGGAAACACCGGGGAGCTGTTTTTT. Amino acids: CASSNAGGGNTGELFF.

The chain couples TRBV4-3 to TRBJ1-2, with 8 nucleotides matching TRBD1. CDR1 is LGHNA, CDR2 YSLEER, per germline. The V gene end was trimmed by 8 bases and the J gene end by 2 bases; junction bases not matched to a gene: 1. The CDR3 is 12 residues long. The CDR3 here is CASRTGNYGYTF. DNA of the CDR3: TGCGCCAGCCGGACAGGGAACTATGGCTACACCTTC.

The J gene is TRBJ2-7, the V gene TRBV15; 8 nucleotides agree with TRBD2. The V gene's germline CDR1 is LNHNV and CDR2 YYDKDF (reference sequence). Trimming cost V 3 bases and J 2 bases; bases outside gene matches: 18. The CDR3 consists of 19 residues. The CDR3 spells CATSSPTGDLAGYTYEQYF. The CDR3 DNA reads as TGTGCCACCAGCAGCCCGACGGGGGACCTAGCGGGCTATACCTACGAGCAGTACTTC. Together with reference TRBV15 and TRBJ2-7, the CDR3 gives the full variable domain: DAMVIQNPRYQVTQFGKPVTLSCSQTLNHNVMYWYQQKSSQAPKLLFHYYDKDFNNEADTPDNFQSRRPNTSFCFLDIRSPGLGDTAMYLCATSSPTGDLAGYTYEQYFGPGTRLTVT.